This TCR beta chain came from a study of response to subunit inactivated influenza vaccine. Study outcomes and limitations: There was a suggestion from the authors that each seasonal influenza vaccination recruits few new T cells.

TCRdb passed the RT-PCR reads through MiXCR, listing each CDR3 protein once. Here the sample spans 650,000 to 850,000 distinct CDR3 sequences, around 14% being singletons. A word on this clonotype: Antigen unknown.

Germline CDR1 and CDR2: LNHNV and YYDKDF (reference sequence). This CDR3 region has 16 residues. Trimming removed 5 bases from V and 0 bases from J, with 13 bases in between. This TCR came from a man aged 45 to 65 who received an inactivated influenza vaccine. The rearrangement uses TRBV15 and TRBJ1-4, with D perhaps TRBD1 (5 bases). The source material was PBMCs from blood, sampled 14 to 15 days before vaccination. In DNA form, the CDR3 reads TGTGCCACCAGCCCCGGGACCGTCGCAACTAATGAAAAACTGTTTTTT. Translation gives CATSPGTVATNEKLFF.